The 18 T cell receptor beta chains in this list originate from one sample, sequenced in a study of T cell changes during pregnancy in multiple sclerosis. Measured with immunoSEQ multiplex PCR; TCRdb has only the in-frame clones, and not every one. This table holds over 80,000 clones, roughly nine tenths found once. This specimen was peripheral blood, taken in the second trimester of pregnancy. The receptors here all came from a female donor in good health, enrolled as a control in a pregnancy study.

The rearrangement uses TRBV2 and TRBJ2-1; 11 nucleotides line up with TRBD1. There are 15 residues in the CDR3. V was pared by 5 bases and J by 7 bases, with 7 bases of the junction left unmatched. CDR1 and CDR2 from the germline V gene are SNHLY and FYNNEI. The CDR3 DNA sequence: TGTGCCAGCAGTAATGGACAGGGGGCGCTTAATGAGCAGTTCTTC. It codes for CASSNGQGALNEQFF. Supplemented by reference TRBV2 and TRBJ2-1, the full variable domain reads EPEVTQTPSHQVTQMGQEVILRCVPISNHLYFYWYRQILGQKVEFLVSFYNNEISEKSEIFDDQFSVERPDGSNFTLKIRSTKLEDSAMYFCASSNGQGALNEQFFGPGTRLTVL.

V gene TRBV7-8 combines with J gene TRBJ2-2, with 8 bases identical to TRBD2. Germline V CDR1 and CDR2: SGHVS, FQNEAQ. With V trimmed by 10 bases and J by 3 bases, 10 bases remained unmatched. This CDR3 region has 15 residues. The DNA for the CDR3 is TGTGCCACCACGACCCTAGCGGGCCACACCGGGGAGCTGTTTTTT. It is translated as CATTTLAGHTGELFF. The whole variable domain, filled in from reference TRBV7-8 and TRBJ2-2, reads GAGVSQSPRYKVAKRGQDVALRCDPISGHVSLFWYQQALGQGPEFLTYFQNEAQLDKSGLPSDRFFAERPEGSVSTLKIQRTQQEDSAVYLCATTTLAGHTGELFFGEGSRLTVL.

The V and J genes are TRBV5-1 and TRBJ1-6, with D uncertain. The V and J ends lost 1 base and 6 bases respectively, with 8 bases between them. The CDR3 sequence is 14 residues long. Germline V gene sequence: CDR1 SGHRS, CDR2 YFSETQ. Here the CDR3 DNA reads TGCGCCAGCAGCTTGTTCCAGGCTAATTCACCCCTCCACTTT. It yields the protein CASSLFQANSPLHF.

The DNA of the CDR3 is TGTGCCAGCAGCCAAGGGGACATGGTAACCGGGGAGCTGTTTTTT. Translating it yields CASSQGDMVTGELFF. The chain carries TRBV4-2 and TRBJ2-2; perhaps TRBD1 as D (6 bases). V was trimmed by 1 base and J by 5 bases, leaving 11 bases between them. The germline CDR1 and CDR2 sequences are LGHNA and YNFKEQ. The CDR3 length is 15 residues.

The chain recombines TRBV15 with TRBJ1-1; D gene uncertain. Germline lookup yields CDR1 LNHNV and CDR2 YYDKDF (reference sequence). The CDR3 covers 14 residues. Trimming cost V 4 bases and J 0 bases, with 9 bases left between them. CDR3 sequence reads: CATSISNLNTEAFF. For the CDR3, the DNA is TGTGCCACCAGCATATCTAACTTGAACACTGAAGCTTTCTTT.

The chain links TRBV7-6 to TRBJ1-5; TRBD1 is a possible D gene (6 bases). The V and J ends lost 3 bases and 3 bases respectively, with 12 bases between them. The CDR3 spans 15 residues. Germline lookup yields CDR1 SGHVS and CDR2 FNYEAQ. The CDR3 loop reads CASSLGQGSNQPQHF. The CDR3 DNA sequence: TGTGCCAGCAGCTTGGGTCAGGGGTCCAATCAGCCCCAGCATTTT.

The CDR3 DNA sequence: TGTGCCAGCAGTGTTAGCGGGGGGTACTACGAGCAGTACTTC. Translation gives CASSVSGGYYEQYF. The chain combines TRBV27 with TRBJ2-7, with 10 bases matching TRBD2. The CDR3 runs 14 residues. V dropped 5 bases and J dropped 3; count of bases not matched to a gene: 4. Germline CDR1 and CDR2: MNHEY and SMNVEV (reference sequence).

V usage is TRBV14 and J usage is TRBJ1-1; D is possibly TRBD1 (5 bases). The CDR3 runs 16 residues. With 2 bases removed from V and 4 bases from J, the gap between germline ends came to 17 bases. CDR1 and CDR2 (germline): SGHDN, FVKESK. DNA of the CDR3: TGTGCCAGCAGCCAATCAGGGATATACGTGGGCACTGAAGCTTTCTTT. Protein: CASSQSGIYVGTEAFF.

The chain recombines TRBV15 with TRBJ2-7; TRBD2 might be the D (5 bases). The V end was cut by 0 bases, the J end by 3 bases, with 9 bases between. The germline gives CDR1 LNHNV, CDR2 YYDKDF (reference sequence). CDR3 length: 14 residues. CDR3 sequence (DNA): TGTGCCACCAGCAGAGAGGGTGAGGGCTACGAGCAGTACTTC. Protein: CATSREGEGYEQYF.

The chain has TRBV6-1 and TRBJ2-3; possibly TRBD2 for D (6 bases). Germline V lookup: CDR1 MNHNS, CDR2 SASEGT. Trimming removed 3 bases at V and 0 bases at J, with 7 bases between. There are 14 residues in the CDR3. The CDR3 region is CASSEGGSTDTQYF. The CDR3 DNA reads TGTGCCAGCAGTGAGGGGGGAAGCACAGATACGCAGTATTTT.

The rearrangement joins TRBV5-1 to TRBJ2-5; 9 positions match TRBD1. From germline, CDR1 is SGHRS and CDR2 YFSETQ. V lost 4 bases and J lost 3; bases outside the gene matches: 10. The CDR3 sequence is 16 residues long. The CDR3 DNA is TGCGCCAGCAGCGCCAGAGCACAGGGGGCGGAAGAGACCCAGTACTTC. Translation gives CASSARAQGAEETQYF. Together with reference TRBV5-1 and TRBJ2-5, the CDR3 gives the full variable domain: KAGVTQTPRYLIKTRGQQVTLSCSPISGHRSVSWYQQTPGQGLQFLFEYFSETQRNKGNFPGRFSGRQFSNSRSEMNVSTLELGDSALYLCASSARAQGAEETQYFGPGTRLLVL.

The chain links TRBV5-6 to TRBJ2-1; 11 bases are shared with TRBD2. With V trimmed by 0 bases and J by 4 bases, 3 bases remained unmatched. This CDR3 contains 16 residues. The germline V gene encodes CDR1 SGHDT and CDR2 YYEEEE. CDR3 loop: CASSLGLAGKYNEQFF. DNA of the CDR3: TGTGCCAGCAGCTTGGGACTAGCGGGGAAGTACAATGAGCAGTTCTTC. The full variable domain, its missing parts supplied by reference TRBV5-6 and TRBJ2-1, is DAGVTQSPTHLIKTRGQQVTLRCSPKSGHDTVSWYQQALGQGPQFIFQYYEEEERQRGNFPDRFSGHQFPNYSSELNVNALLLGDSALYLCASSLGLAGKYNEQFFGPGTRLTVL.

The table lists this clone with a count of one. The V and J genes are TRBV6-5 and TRBJ2-7; 7 bases agree with TRBD1. Germline CDR1 and CDR2: MNHEY and SVGAGI. V was pared by 2 bases and J by 1 base, with 2 bases of the junction left unmatched. This CDR3 spans 14 amino acids. CDR3 protein: CASSYGTASYEQYF. The CDR3 DNA reads TGTGCCAGCAGTTACGGGACAGCATCCTACGAGCAGTACTTC.

The chain has TRBV7-6 and TRBJ2-3; TRBD1 is a possible D gene (7 bases). This CDR3 is 14 amino acids long. Germline CDR1 and CDR2: SGHVS and FNYEAQ. Deletions cut 5 bases from V and 5 bases from J, with 14 bases between. For the CDR3, the DNA is TGTGCCAGCAGCCCAGGGGGAGGAAGAGATACGCAGTATTTT. Amino acids: CASSPGGGRDTQYF.

The chain is built from TRBV25-1 and TRBJ1-2; unclear D gene. The CDR3 is made up of 12 amino acids. V lost 1 base and J lost 7, with 7 bases in between. Germline V lookup: CDR1 MGHDK, CDR2 SYGVNS. CDR3 coding DNA: TGTGCCAGCAGTGAATGGGAGAGTGGCTACACCTTC. This translates into CASSEWESGYTF.

The chain has TRBV15 and TRBJ2-5, with 7 positions matching TRBD2. V shed 0 bases and J 5 bases; nucleotides not matched to a gene: 6. This CDR3 is built from 15 residues. Germline V gene lookup returns CDR1 LNHNV and CDR2 YYDKDF (reference sequence). The CDR3 spells CATSREARERETQYF. The CDR3 DNA reads TGTGCCACCAGCAGAGAGGCGCGGGAGCGTGAGACCCAGTACTTC.

DNA for the CDR3: TGTGCCAGCTCACCGCCGGGACTAGCGGACACCGGGGAGCTGTTTTTT. It yields the protein CASSPPGLADTGELFF. The rearrangement joins TRBV18 to TRBJ2-2; TRBD2 matches 11 bases. The CDR3 sequence is 16 residues long. Trimming removed 3 bases from V and 3 bases from J; junction bases left unmatched: 3. Germline lookup yields CDR1 KGHSH and CDR2 LQKENI.

The CDR3 coding sequence is TGTGCCAGCAGTTACTCGAGGTCCTCCTCTGGAAACACCATATATTTT. It translates to CASSYSRSSSGNTIYF. The chain has TRBV6-5 and TRBJ1-3; the D is unclear. Trimming stripped 0 bases from V and 0 bases from J, with 9 bases between. The CDR3 length is 16 residues. CDR1 is MNHEY, CDR2 SVGAGI, per germline.